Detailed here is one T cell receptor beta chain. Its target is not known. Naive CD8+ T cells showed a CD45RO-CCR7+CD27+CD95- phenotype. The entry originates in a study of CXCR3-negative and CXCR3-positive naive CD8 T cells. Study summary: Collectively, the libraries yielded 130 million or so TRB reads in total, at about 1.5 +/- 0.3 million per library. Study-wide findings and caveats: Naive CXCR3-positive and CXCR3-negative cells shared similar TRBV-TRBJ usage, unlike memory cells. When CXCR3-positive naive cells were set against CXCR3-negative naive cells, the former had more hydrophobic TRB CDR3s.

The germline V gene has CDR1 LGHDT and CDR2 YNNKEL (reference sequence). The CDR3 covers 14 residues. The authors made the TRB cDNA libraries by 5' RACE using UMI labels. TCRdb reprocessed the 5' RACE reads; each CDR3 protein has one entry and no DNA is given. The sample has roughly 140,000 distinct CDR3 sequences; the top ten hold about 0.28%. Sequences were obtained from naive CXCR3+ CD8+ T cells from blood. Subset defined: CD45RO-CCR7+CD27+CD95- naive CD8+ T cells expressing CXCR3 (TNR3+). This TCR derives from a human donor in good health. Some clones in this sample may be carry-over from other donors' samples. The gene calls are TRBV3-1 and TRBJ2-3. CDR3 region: CASSQDLPTDTQYF.